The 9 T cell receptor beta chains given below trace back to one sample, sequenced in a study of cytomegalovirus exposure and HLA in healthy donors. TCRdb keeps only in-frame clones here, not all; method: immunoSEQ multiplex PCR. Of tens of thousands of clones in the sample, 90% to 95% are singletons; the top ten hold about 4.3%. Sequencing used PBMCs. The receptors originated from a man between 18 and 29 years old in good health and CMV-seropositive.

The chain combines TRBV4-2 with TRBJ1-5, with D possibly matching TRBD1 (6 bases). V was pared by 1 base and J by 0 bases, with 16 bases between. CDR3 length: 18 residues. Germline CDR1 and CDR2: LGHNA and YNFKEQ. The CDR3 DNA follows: TGTGCCAGCAGCCAAGTGGGAGGGGGGGCTAATAGCAATCAGCCCCAGCATTTT. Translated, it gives CASSQVGGGANSNQPQHF.

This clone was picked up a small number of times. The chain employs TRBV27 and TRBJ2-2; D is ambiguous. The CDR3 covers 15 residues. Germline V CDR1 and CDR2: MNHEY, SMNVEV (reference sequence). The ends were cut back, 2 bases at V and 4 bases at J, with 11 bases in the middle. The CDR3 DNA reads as TGTGCCAGCAGTTTAGTGGGCCAGCTCACCGGGGAGCTGTTTTTT. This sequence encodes CASSLVGQLTGELFF.

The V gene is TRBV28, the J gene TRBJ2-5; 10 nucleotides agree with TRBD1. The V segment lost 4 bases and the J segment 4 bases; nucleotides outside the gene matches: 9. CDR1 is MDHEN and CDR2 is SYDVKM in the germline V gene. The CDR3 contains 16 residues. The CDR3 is CASSSPDRGVGETQYF. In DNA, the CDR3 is TGTGCCAGCAGTTCCCCGGACAGGGGGGTGGGAGAGACCCAGTACTTC.

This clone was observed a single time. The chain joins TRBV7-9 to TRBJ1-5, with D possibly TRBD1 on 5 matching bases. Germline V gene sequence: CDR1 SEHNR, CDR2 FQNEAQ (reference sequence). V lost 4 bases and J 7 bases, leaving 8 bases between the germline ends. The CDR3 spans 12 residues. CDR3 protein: CASSSGLQPQHF. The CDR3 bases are TGTGCCAGCAGCTCAGGGTTGCAGCCCCAGCATTTT.

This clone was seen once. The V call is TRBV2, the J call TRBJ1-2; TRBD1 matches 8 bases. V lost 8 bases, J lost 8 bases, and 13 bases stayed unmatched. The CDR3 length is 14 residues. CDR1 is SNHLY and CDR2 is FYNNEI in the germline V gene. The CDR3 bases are TGTGCCAGCGACGGACAGGGAGGCCTGTACGGCTACACCTTC. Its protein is CASDGQGGLYGYTF.

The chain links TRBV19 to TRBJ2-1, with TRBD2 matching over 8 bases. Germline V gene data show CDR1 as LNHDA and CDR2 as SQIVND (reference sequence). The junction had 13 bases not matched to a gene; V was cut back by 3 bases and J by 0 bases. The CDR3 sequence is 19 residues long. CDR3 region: CASSMGRDSGVGSYNEQFF. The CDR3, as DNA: TGTGCCAGTAGTATGGGGAGAGATAGCGGGGTGGGCTCCTACAATGAGCAGTTCTTC.

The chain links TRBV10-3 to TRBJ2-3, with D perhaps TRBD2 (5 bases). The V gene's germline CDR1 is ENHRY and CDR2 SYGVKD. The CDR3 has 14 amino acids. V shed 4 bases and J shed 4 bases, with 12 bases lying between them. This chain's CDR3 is CAISAGLGADTQYF. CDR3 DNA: TGTGCCATCAGTGCCGGGCTGGGAGCAGATACGCAGTATTTT.

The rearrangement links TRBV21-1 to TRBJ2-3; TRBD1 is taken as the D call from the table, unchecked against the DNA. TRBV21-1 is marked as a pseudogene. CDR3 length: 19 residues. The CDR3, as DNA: TGTGCCAGCAGCACTAGTTTGAATATACAGGGGGCATTCTTAGATACGCAGTATTTT. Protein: CASSTSLNIQGAFLDTQYF.

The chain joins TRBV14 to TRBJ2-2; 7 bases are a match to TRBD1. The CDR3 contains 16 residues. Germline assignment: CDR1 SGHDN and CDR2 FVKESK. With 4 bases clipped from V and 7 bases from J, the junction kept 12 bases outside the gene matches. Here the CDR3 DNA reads TGTGCCAGCAGCCCGACTCCTGCTTACAGGGGCGGGGAGCTGTTTTTT. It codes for CASSPTPAYRGGELFF. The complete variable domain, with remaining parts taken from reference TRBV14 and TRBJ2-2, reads EAGVTQFPSHSVIEKGQTVTLRCDPISGHDNLYWYRRVMGKEIKFLLHFVKESKQDESGMPNNRFLAERTGGTYSTLKVQPAELEDSGVYFCASSPTPAYRGGELFFGEGSRLTVL.